This T cell receptor (beta chain) was sequenced during a study of blood T cell repertoires in COVID-19. The CDR3 extends over 14 amino acids. Trimming removed 5 bases at V and 5 bases at J, with 12 bases between. Germline-derived CDR1 and CDR2 are KGHSH and LQKENI. Clones were read by immunoSEQ multiplex PCR, and TCRdb kept only the in-frame ones, dropping some. The data show 240,000 or so clones, approximately 86% seen once. J is TRBJ1-4 and V is TRBV18, with D possibly matching TRBD1 (5 bases). The sequence came from a woman in her seventies with active or convalescent COVID-19. The specimen was peripheral blood. DNA of the CDR3: TGTGCCAGCTCAAACAGGATGCCGAATGAAAAACTGTTTTTT. Translated, it gives CASSNRMPNEKLFF. Supplemented by reference TRBV18 and TRBJ1-4, the full variable domain reads NAGVMQNPRHLVRRRGQEARLRCSPMKGHSHVYWYRQLPEEGLKFMVYLQKENIIDESGMPKERFSAEFPKEGPSILRIQQVVRGDSAAYFCASSNRMPNEKLFFGSGTQLSVL.